The 11 T cell receptor beta chains presented below share a single source sample, sequenced in a study of OX40 agonist ivuxolimab in advanced cancers. Sequencing was performed with immunoSEQ multiplex PCR; in TCRdb, only in-frame clones are kept and a portion is missing. The data show tens of thousands of clones, with about 91% seen just once and 12% held by the top ten. The specimen comprised CD4+ or CD8+ T cells sorted from blood, sampled in a trial of the OX40 agonist ivuxolimab. Receptors were obtained from an adult with an advanced solid tumor such as melanoma, head and neck, liver or kidney cancer.

The table lists this clone with a count of one. J is TRBJ2-5 and V is TRBV4-1, with D unresolved. Germline CDR1 and CDR2: MGHRA and YSYEKL. The CDR3 runs to 14 residues. With 1 base removed from V and 2 bases from J, the gap between germline ends came to 8 bases. CDR3: CASSQVRGQETQYF. The CDR3 nucleotides read TGCGCCAGCAGCCAAGTTCGCGGACAAGAGACCCAGTACTTC.

The chain is built from TRBV27 and TRBJ2-7, with 8 bases fitting TRBD2. The germline gives CDR1 MNHEY, CDR2 SMNVEV (reference sequence). V trimming: 5 bases; J trimming: 2 bases; junction bases outside the gene matches: 5. The CDR3 loop spans 14 amino acids. The CDR3 DNA sequence: TGTGCCAGCAGTCCCGGGACTAGTACCTACGAGCAGTACTTC. Translation gives CASSPGTSTYEQYF.

The sample holds one count of this clone. The rearrangement links TRBV19 to TRBJ2-7, with a possible D match to TRBD1 (5 bases). This CDR3 comprises 15 residues. Per germline, CDR1 LNHDA and CDR2 SQIVND (reference sequence). Trimming cost V 3 bases and J 0 bases, with 12 bases left between them. The CDR3 loop reads CASSMGLGSSYEQYF. The CDR3 DNA reads TGTGCCAGTAGTATGGGGCTGGGCAGCTCCTACGAGCAGTACTTC.

The J gene is TRBJ2-6, the V gene TRBV19, with D possibly TRBD1 on 5 matching bases. V lost 3 bases to trimming and J lost 0 bases, with 15 bases between them. Germline V gives CDR1 LNHDA, CDR2 SQIVND (reference sequence). The CDR3 is 18 residues long. CDR3 sequence (DNA): TGTGCCAGTAGTATTATTGGGGCACCCTTCTCTGGGGCCAACGTCCTGACTTTC. As protein: CASSIIGAPFSGANVLTF.

The rearrangement uses TRBV2 and TRBJ1-1; TRBD1 aligns across 12 bases. V lost 6 bases and J lost 1; bases outside the gene matches: 6. The CDR3 is 16 amino acids. The germline CDR1 and CDR2 sequences are SNHLY and FYNNEI. The CDR3 protein is CASRFGTGGKNTEAFF. In nucleotides, the CDR3 is TGTGCCAGCAGATTTGGGACAGGGGGCAAGAACACTGAAGCTTTCTTT.

This clone appeared once. This chain connects TRBV28 to TRBJ2-7; D is ambiguous. This CDR3 region has 12 residues. Germline CDR1 and CDR2: MDHEN and SYDVKM. The V end lost 3 bases, the J end lost 10 bases, and 13 bases lay between the germline ends. CDR3 region: CASSLPTWIQYF. DNA of the CDR3: TGTGCCAGCAGTTTGCCCACCTGGATTCAGTACTTC. Based on the CDR3 plus reference TRBV28 and TRBJ2-7, the full variable domain is DVKVTQSSRYLVKRTGEKVFLECVQDMDHENMFWYRQDPGLGLRLIYFSYDVKMKEKGDIPEGYSVSREKKERFSLILESASTNQTSMYLCASSLPTWIQYFGPGTRLTVT.

A word on this clone: Other DNA sequences within the sample encode an identical CDR3. The V gene is TRBV27, the J gene TRBJ2-3; no reliable D call. Germline lookup yields CDR1 MNHEY and CDR2 SMNVEV (reference sequence). Trimming took off 4 bases at V and 4 bases at J, with 3 bases between the two ends. The CDR3 has 11 residues. CDR3 sequence reads: CASSSPDTQYF. CDR3 DNA: TGTGCCAGCAGTTCACCAGATACGCAGTATTTT.

This rearrangement joins TRBV2 to TRBJ1-4; no definite D call. The CDR3 has 16 residues. Trimming pared 3 bases from V and 10 bases from J, leaving 21 bases between. Germline V gene sequence: CDR1 SNHLY, CDR2 FYNNEI. CDR3 nucleotides: TGTGCCAGCAGTGATCTCGGGGATGCCCATCGAGGAAAACTGTTTTTT. Its translation: CASSDLGDAHRGKLFF.

The V and J genes are TRBV2 and TRBJ1-1; tentative D call: TRBD1 (5 bases). In germline, CDR1 is SNHLY, CDR2 FYNNEI. The V end was cut by 10 bases, the J end by 4 bases, with 13 bases between. The CDR3 covers 12 residues. CDR3 sequence reads: CATLRGGTEAFF. The CDR3 DNA reads TGTGCCACCCTCCGGGGGGGCACTGAAGCTTTCTTT.

The genes are TRBV9 and TRBJ1-2; D uncertain. The CDR3 loop spans 11 amino acids. The V end lost 3 bases, the J end lost 6 bases, and 6 bases lay between the germline ends. Germline loops: CDR1 SGDLS, CDR2 YYNGEE. DNA of the CDR3: TGTGCCAGCAGCGCCGTAGATGGCTACACCTTC. Amino acids: CASSAVDGYTF.

This chain uses TRBV29-1 with TRBJ2-2; D may be TRBD2 (7 bases). The CDR3 contains 14 residues. CDR1 and CDR2 from the germline V gene are SQVTM and ANQGSEA. Trimming stripped 3 bases from V and 5 bases from J, with 13 bases between. The DNA for the CDR3 is TGCAGCGTTGATACGGGGGGCAAGACCGGGGAGCTGTTTTTT. It encodes CSVDTGGKTGELFF.